These 26 T cell receptor beta chains were all obtained from the same sample, sequenced in a study of T cell repertoires in cytomegalovirus infection. Antigen specificity for these receptors is unknown. One entry per CDR3 protein results from TCRdb running MiXCR on the reads. Of 40,000 to 50,000 distinct CDR3 sequences listed, more than 20% are singletons. The material sequenced was PBMCs, sequenced either directly or after in vitro stimulation (not recorded which). The receptors were sampled from a human donor in good health (CMV status not recorded). Some clones in this sample may be carry-over from other donors' samples.

The chain recombines TRBV2 with TRBJ1-5; D may be TRBD1 (5 bases). The germline gives CDR1 SNHLY, CDR2 FYNNEI. The CDR3 is made up of 13 amino acids. V was pared by 5 bases and J by 7 bases, with 12 bases between. CDR3 sequence reads: CASSPRDLQPQHF. The CDR3, as DNA: TGTGCCAGCAGTCCCAGGGATTTACAGCCCCAGCATTTT.

V usage is TRBV7-2 and J usage is TRBJ2-7; D may be TRBD1 (6 bases). This CDR3 spans 14 amino acids. Germline V CDR1 and CDR2: SGHTA, FQGNSA. V dropped 3 bases and J dropped 6 bases, with 15 bases sitting between them. This CDR3 reads CASSLTGFPSEQYF. For the CDR3, the DNA is TGTGCCAGCAGCTTGACAGGATTTCCCTCCGAGCAGTACTTC.

The sample holds a few counts of this clonotype. The chain couples TRBV6-6 to TRBJ2-7; D is ambiguous. This CDR3 region has 11 residues. The germline V gene has CDR1 MNHNY and CDR2 SVGAGI (reference sequence). The V and J ends lost 6 bases and 7 bases respectively, with 10 bases between them. The CDR3: CASSSVEEQYF. The CDR3 nucleotides read TGTGCCAGCAGCTCTGTTGAGGAGCAGTACTTC.

This chain connects TRBV19 to TRBJ2-2; 7 bases agree with TRBD1. CDR3 length equals 15 residues. Trimming cost V 1 base and J 4 bases; bases outside gene matches: 3. The germline V gene has CDR1 LNHDA and CDR2 SQIVND (reference sequence). CDR3 sequence: CASSIVGGFTGELFF. CDR3 sequence (DNA): TGTGCCAGTAGTATAGTAGGGGGCTTCACCGGGGAGCTGTTTTTT. The entire variable domain, with the rest obtained from reference TRBV19 and TRBJ2-2, is as follows: DGGITQSPKYLFRKEGQNVTLSCEQNLNHDAMYWYRQDPGQGLRLIYYSQIVNDFQKGDIAEGYSVSREKKESFPLTVTSAQKNPTAFYLCASSIVGGFTGELFFGEGSRLTVL.

This clonotype has at least ten counts. The V gene is TRBV7-2, the J gene TRBJ2-2; perhaps TRBD2 as D (6 bases). Germline V CDR1 and CDR2: SGHTA, FQGNSA. The CDR3 covers 15 residues. Trimming shortened V by 3 bases and J by 6 bases, and 14 bases separated the two germline ends. CDR3 residues: CASSFGVGGAGELFF. CDR3 nucleotides: TGTGCCAGCAGCTTTGGCGTGGGCGGGGCCGGGGAGCTGTTTTTT.

This clonotype was seen a single time. This chain connects TRBV7-9 to TRBJ2-7; 9 bases align to TRBD1. CDR1 SEHNR and CDR2 FQNEAQ come from the germline V gene (reference sequence). The ends lost 4 bases at V and 6 bases at J; junction bases unmatched: 16. There are 17 residues in the CDR3. The CDR3 DNA reads TGTGCCAGCAGCTCTCAAAAATGGGGACAGGGCGGGGGCGAGCAGTACTTC. Its protein product is CASSSQKWGQGGGEQYF.

This clonotype was observed at least ten times. The gene calls are TRBV7-9 and TRBJ1-5; D might be TRBD1 (5 bases). Deletions cut 0 bases from V and 11 bases from J, with 17 bases between. The germline V gene encodes CDR1 SEHNR and CDR2 FQNEAQ (reference sequence). The CDR3 is made up of 15 amino acids. In DNA, the CDR3 is TGTGCCAGCAGCTTAGCCTCGGGAGGCAGGGCGGCCCAGCATTTT. This encodes CASSLASGGRAAQHF.

The chain employs TRBV3-1 and TRBJ2-2, with 7 bases identical to TRBD1. CDR3 length: 15 residues. Germline assignment: CDR1 LGHDT and CDR2 YNNKEL (reference sequence). Trimming cost V 4 bases and J 7 bases; bases outside gene matches: 9. CDR3 nucleotides: TGTGCCAGCAGCCCTCGGGACAGAAGAATCGGGGAGCTGTTTTTT. Translated, it gives CASSPRDRRIGELFF.

In its sample, this clonotype was seen a few times. V usage is TRBV27 and J usage is TRBJ1-2; D remains ambiguous. The CDR3 sequence is 16 residues long. The V end lost 4 bases, the J end lost 4 bases, and 19 bases lay between the germline ends. Per germline, CDR1 MNHEY and CDR2 SMNVEV (reference sequence). The CDR3 reads CASSSNLGELGYGYTF. The CDR3 nucleotides read TGTGCCAGCAGTTCAAACCTGGGCGAATTGGGCTATGGCTACACCTTC.

V gene TRBV2 combines with J gene TRBJ2-2; D possibly corresponds to TRBD1 (5 bases). This CDR3 region has 15 residues. The germline V and J ends were trimmed by 3 bases and 1 base, with 9 bases remaining between them. The germline CDR1 and CDR2 sequences are SNHLY and FYNNEI. CDR3 DNA: TGTGCCAGCAGTGATGGTAGGGGGAACACCGGGGAGCTGTTTTTT. Amino acids: CASSDGRGNTGELFF.

This clonotype has ten or more counts. The rearrangement links TRBV28 to TRBJ2-3; D gene ambiguous. Germline V gene lookup returns CDR1 MDHEN and CDR2 SYDVKM. Trimming pared 7 bases from V and 5 bases from J, leaving 10 bases between. The CDR3 has 12 amino acids. CDR3 bases: TGTGCCAGCAACTCCCCTAGAGATACGCAGTATTTT. Translation gives CASNSPRDTQYF.

This clonotype was counted between two and nine times. The chain carries TRBV2 and TRBJ2-1, with D perhaps matching TRBD2 (6 bases). Germline lookup yields CDR1 SNHLY and CDR2 FYNNEI. CDR3 size: 13 residues. The V gene lost 6 bases and the J gene lost 5 bases, with 11 bases spanning the gap. The CDR3 DNA reads TGTGCCAGCAGGGGGGGAGGAAACAATGAGCAGTTCTTC. Its translation is CASRGGGNNEQFF. The entire variable domain, with the rest obtained from reference TRBV2 and TRBJ2-1, is as follows: EPEVTQTPSHQVTQMGQEVILRCVPISNHLYFYWYRQILGQKVEFLVSFYNNEISEKSEIFDDQFSVERPDGSNFTLKIRSTKLEDSAMYFCASRGGGNNEQFFGPGTRLTVL.

This clonotype is medium-sized within its sample. The chain links TRBV7-8 to TRBJ1-2; D remains ambiguous. The CDR3 is 13 residues long. V was trimmed by 5 bases and J by 7 bases, leaving 14 bases between them. Germline CDR1 and CDR2: SGHVS and FQNEAQ. CDR3 bases: TGTGCCAGCAGCCAGTCCAATCTCCGTGGCTACACCTTC. This gives the protein CASSQSNLRGYTF.

This clonotype was observed at least ten times. The chain joins TRBV4-3 to TRBJ2-7; D call uncertain. The ends were cut back, 0 bases at V and 1 base at J, with 13 bases in the middle. The length of the CDR3 is 16 residues. The V gene's germline CDR1 is LGHNA and CDR2 YSLEER. CDR3 nucleotide sequence: TGCGCCAGCAGCCAAGACTCCAGTATTCGTTCCTACGAGCAGTACTTC. This sequence encodes CASSQDSSIRSYEQYF.

Many counts were recorded for this clonotype. This rearrangement joins TRBV11-2 to TRBJ2-7; no reliable D call. V was trimmed by 1 base and J by 3 bases, leaving 10 bases between them. The germline gives CDR1 SGHAT, CDR2 FQNNGV. The CDR3 has 14 residues. The CDR3 sequence is CASSLGGLDYEQYF. As DNA, the CDR3 is TGTGCCAGCAGCTTAGGAGGTCTAGACTACGAGCAGTACTTC.

The chain combines TRBV19 with TRBJ2-3; tentatively, D is TRBD2 (7 bases). CDR1 is LNHDA, CDR2 SQIVND, per germline (reference sequence). The CDR3 is 15 residues long. Between the trimmed V and J ends, which lost 3 bases and 2 bases, there was a span of 12 bases. CDR3 protein: CASSIWGGDTDTQYF. CDR3 nucleotides: TGTGCCAGTAGTATCTGGGGGGGCGACACAGATACGCAGTATTTT.

Many counts were recorded for this clonotype. V gene TRBV7-2 combines with J gene TRBJ2-3, with D uncertain. Germline CDR1 reads SGHTA; CDR2 reads FQGNSA. The CDR3 sequence is 16 residues long. The germline V and J ends were trimmed by 5 bases and 4 bases, with 19 bases remaining between them. CDR3 sequence: CASSPSVMSPPDTQYF. CDR3 nucleotide sequence: TGTGCCAGCAGCCCCTCTGTGATGTCCCCGCCAGATACGCAGTATTTT.

This clonotype has a count of ten or more. V is TRBV5-4 and J is TRBJ2-2, with TRBD2 identical over 7 bases. The CDR3 runs to 15 residues. Germline V CDR1 and CDR2: SGHNT, YYREEE (reference sequence). The V gene end was trimmed by 2 bases and the J gene end by 4 bases; junction bases not matched to a gene: 5. As DNA, the CDR3 is TGTGCCAGCAGCTTTTACGGGGGGATCACCGGGGAGCTGTTTTTT. It specifies CASSFYGGITGELFF. Full variable domain (rest looked up from reference TRBV5-4 and TRBJ2-2): ETGVTQSPTHLIKTRGQQVTLRCSSQSGHNTVSWYQQALGQGPQFIFQYYREEENGRGNFPPRFSGLQFPNYSSELNVNALELDDSALYLCASSFYGGITGELFFGEGSRLTVL.

This chain links TRBV6-2 or TRBV6-3 with TRBJ2-1; the D is unclear. Germline V gene sequence: CDR1 MNHEY, CDR2 SVGEGT. CDR3 length: 12 residues. V was shortened by 2 bases and J by 6 bases, with 5 bases between the two germline ends. CDR3 coding DNA: TGTGCCAGCAGTTACGCACGCAATGAGCAGTTCTTC. The encoded protein is CASSYARNEQFF.

CDR3 sequence reads: CASSSQDRVSGYTF. The CDR3 nucleotides read TGTGCCAGCAGTTCCCAAGACAGGGTCTCTGGCTACACCTTC. This chain uses TRBV28 with TRBJ1-2; 7 bases are a match to TRBD1. With 4 bases clipped from V and 7 bases from J, the junction kept 9 bases outside the gene matches. The CDR3 sequence is 14 residues long. Germline V CDR1 and CDR2: MDHEN, SYDVKM.

This clonotype was observed many times. The chain couples TRBV7-9 to TRBJ2-1; TRBD2 agrees at 10 bases. Germline V gives CDR1 SEHNR, CDR2 FQNEAQ (reference sequence). This CDR3 comprises 16 residues. V was clipped by 5 bases and J by 9 bases; unmatched bases: 13. DNA of the CDR3: TGTGCCAGCAGCCCCCCTCGGGGACTAGCGAGACGTGAGCAGTTCTTC. This translates into CASSPPRGLARREQFF.

This clonotype occurred once. The V and J genes are TRBV28 and TRBJ2-3; perhaps TRBD2 as D (6 bases). The V and J ends lost 8 bases and 7 bases respectively, with 16 bases between them. The CDR3 extends over 13 amino acids. Germline CDR1 MDHEN, CDR2 SYDVKM. The CDR3 is CASGTPTPYTQYF. DNA for the CDR3: TGTGCCAGCGGGACTCCGACACCCTATACGCAGTATTTT.

The chain combines TRBV15 with TRBJ1-4; no reliable D call. Per the germline V gene, CDR1 is LNHNV and CDR2 is YYDKDF (reference sequence). V lost 9 bases and J 8 bases, leaving 19 bases between the germline ends. The CDR3 totals 14 residues. The DNA of the CDR3 is TGTGCCACGATGTGGGGAGCCGGTGGGGAAAAACTGTTTTTT. Translating gives CATMWGAGGEKLFF. Looking up the rest from reference TRBV15 and TRBJ1-4 gives the full variable domain: DAMVIQNPRYQVTQFGKPVTLSCSQTLNHNVMYWYQQKSSQAPKLLFHYYDKDFNNEADTPDNFQSRRPNTSFCFLDIRSPGLGDTAMYLCATMWGAGGEKLFFGSGTQLSVL.

This clonotype occurred many times. The rearrangement uses TRBV7-9 and TRBJ1-1; D unclear. This CDR3 is 14 amino acids long. Per the germline V gene, CDR1 is SEHNR and CDR2 is FQNEAQ (reference sequence). V gave up 1 base and J gave up 4 bases, with 10 bases separating them. The CDR3 here is CASSLGDLITEAFF. Written as DNA, the CDR3 is TGTGCCAGCAGCTTAGGCGACCTTATCACTGAAGCTTTCTTT.

This clonotype showed up many times. The chain carries TRBV7-8 and TRBJ1-6; perhaps TRBD1 as D (6 bases). The CDR3 consists of 16 residues. Germline lookup yields CDR1 SGHVS and CDR2 FQNEAQ. V lost 3 bases and J lost 7, with 16 bases in between. CDR3 DNA: TGTGCCAGCAGCTTTCTCCAGGGGTTAGGGAATTCACCCCTCCACTTT. Encoded protein: CASSFLQGLGNSPLHF.

This clonotype was detected many times. This chain links TRBV7-2 with TRBJ1-1; 7 bases are a match to TRBD1. The ends lost 4 bases at V and 12 bases at J; junction bases unmatched: 14. The CDR3 sequence is 14 residues long. From germline, CDR1 is SGHTA and CDR2 FQGNSA. CDR3 sequence reads: CASSSEGGGTSSFF. The CDR3 DNA sequence: TGTGCCAGCAGCTCGGAGGGAGGGGGCACCTCGTCTTTCTTT.